This record concerns one T cell receptor beta chain sequence. The antigen is undetermined. This specimen comes from a study of blood T cells in healthy people across ages. General study results and limits: Unsorted PBMCs ruled out conclusive naive versus antigen-experienced comparison. Naive CD4+ cells and diversity were both higher in long-lived donors than in aged donors.

Trimming removed 2 bases at V and 3 bases at J, with 13 bases between. The CDR3 is 15 residues long. Germline V lookup: CDR1 KGHSH, CDR2 LQKENI. Through a sample-barcoded 5' primer and a J-beta primer mix, a second PCR was run for roughly 7 to 12 cycles. Tagging of each cDNA molecule was performed by a template-switch adaptor with 12 random nucleotides. Using its own MiXCR run on the 5' RACE reads, TCRdb lists one record per CDR3 protein. The data contain 380,000 or so distinct CDR3 sequences, 45% to 65% of them singletons. Each sample gave at least 7 million isolated PBMCs. The TCR was taken from a man in his sixties in good health. This chain connects TRBV18 to TRBJ1-1; no clear D gene. The sample consisted of blood. CDR3 amino acids: CASSPRGSYDTEAFF. The CDR3 nucleotides are TGTGCCAGCTCACCAAGAGGGTCGTACGACACTGAAGCTTTCTTT.